The clone carrying this T cell receptor beta chain was seen ten or more times. Its antigen is still unknown. The source of the sample is a study of regulatory T cells in long-lasting Graves disease. Study-level findings and limits: Preferential use of TRBV28, TRBJ1-2 and TRBJ2-5 was seen in persistent disease. TCR diversity was lower in persistent Graves' patients than in newly diagnosed ones.

Trimming pared 2 bases from V and 8 bases from J, leaving 9 bases between. The CDR3 is made up of 12 amino acids. Time point meaning: persistent/refractory GD, antithyroid drugs over 5 years with positive TRAb. From RNA extracted from PBMCs, the TCR library was made. Arm-PCR of CDR3 regions and iRepertoire HTBI primers were the basis on which TCR beta libraries were built. Under the authors' procedure: Identification of gene segments yielded more than 60 TRBV and more than eleven TRBJ across samples. TCRdb ran MiXCR on the multiplex PCR reads and lists one entry per CDR3 protein. V and J calls and clone size were set by TCRdb, not the authors. The sample yields 310,000 or so distinct CDR3 sequences, about 20% seen once.

Specimen: peripheral blood mononuclear cells (PBMCs), collected when the disease was refractory, from a patient treated with antithyroid drugs. This TCR was recovered from a female donor with Graves disease. This chain connects TRBV12-3 or TRBV12-4 to TRBJ1-2; D is possibly TRBD1 (6 bases). In DNA form, the CDR3 reads TGTGCCAGCAGTTTAACAGGGTTAGGCTACACCTTC. It is translated as CASSLTGLGYTF.